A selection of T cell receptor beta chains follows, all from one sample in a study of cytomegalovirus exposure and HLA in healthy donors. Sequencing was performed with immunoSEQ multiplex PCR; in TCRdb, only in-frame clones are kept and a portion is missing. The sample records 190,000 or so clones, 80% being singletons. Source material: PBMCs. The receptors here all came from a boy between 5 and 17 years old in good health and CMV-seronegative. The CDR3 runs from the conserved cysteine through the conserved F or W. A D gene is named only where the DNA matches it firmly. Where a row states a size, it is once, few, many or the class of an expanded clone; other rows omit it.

CASSREGLATNEKLFF,TGCGCCAGCAGCCGAGAGGGCCTTGCAACTAATGAAAAACTGTTTTTT,.,TRBJ1-4,.,TRBV4-3
CASSLAGSISNQPQHF,TGCGCCAGCAGCTTGGCCGGGTCGATAAGCAATCAGCCCCAGCATTTT,.,TRBJ1-5,.,TRBV5-1
CASSFFTGTGGAQPQHF,TGTGCCAGCAGCTTTTTCACCGGGACAGGGGGCGCGCAGCCCCAGCATTTT,TRBD1,TRBJ1-5,.,TRBV7-9
CASSQELRTGNHEQYF,TGTGCCAGCAGCCAAGAACTCCGGACAGGGAACCACGAGCAGTACTTC,TRBD1,TRBJ2-7,.,TRBV14
CASSQDTRDRDGYTF,TGCGCCAGCAGCCAAGATACCCGGGACAGGGATGGCTACACCTTC,TRBD1,TRBJ1-2,.,TRBV4-1
CASSTGGTGGLPGELFF,TGCGCCAGCAGCACAGGCGGGACAGGGGGCTTACCCGGGGAGCTGTTTTTT,TRBD1,TRBJ2-2,.,TRBV5-1
CAWSVGLADSYEQYF,TGTGCCTGGAGTGTAGGACTAGCGGACTCCTACGAGCAGTACTTC,TRBD2,TRBJ2-7,.,TRBV30
CASSLKRGSYGYTF,TGTGCCAGCAGCCTCAAGAGGGGGAGCTATGGCTACACCTTC,.,TRBJ1-2,.,TRBV6-5
CASSSSPTGGNGYTF,TGTGCCAGCAGTTCCTCACCGACAGGGGGCAATGGCTACACCTTC,TRBD1,TRBJ1-2,.,TRBV27
CSSSSPSGSSYNEQFF,TGTTCCAGCAGCTCCCCTAGCGGGAGTTCCTACAATGAGCAGTTCTTC,TRBD2,TRBJ2-1,.,TRBV7-9
CASSLVGGNEKLFF,TGCGCCAGCAGCTTGGTGGGGGGGAATGAAAAACTGTTTTTT,.,TRBJ1-4,.,TRBV5-1
CASSYGTSTGELFF,TGTGCCAGCAGTTACGGGACTTCCACCGGGGAGCTGTTTTTT,.,TRBJ2-2,once,TRBV6-5
CASSLPGGISYGYTF,TGTGCCAGCAGCTTACCGGGGGGGATCAGCTATGGCTACACCTTC,.,TRBJ1-2,.,TRBV7-2
CASSSSGNTGELFF,TGTGCCAGCAGTTCGAGCGGTAACACCGGGGAGCTGTTTTTT,.,TRBJ2-2,.,TRBV6-5
CASSPRLLETQYF,TGTGCCAGCAGCCCTAGGTTATTAGAGACCCAGTACTTC,.,TRBJ2-5,once,TRBV5-6
CASSISRGQDEKLFF,TGTGCCAGTAGTATTTCCAGGGGTCAGGATGAAAAACTGTTTTTT,.,TRBJ1-4,.,TRBV19
CASSPPGTGAGPQHF,TGTGCCAGCTCACCACCCGGGACAGGGGCCGGGCCCCAGCATTTT,TRBD1,TRBJ1-5,.,TRBV18
CASTGTQNLYNEQFF,TGTGCCAGCACCGGGACACAAAACCTATACAATGAGCAGTTCTTC,.,TRBJ2-1,.,TRBV9
CATSLTGPGANVLTF,TGTGCCACCAGTCTGACAGGTCCTGGGGCCAACGTCCTGACTTTC,.,TRBJ2-6,.,TRBV15
CASSPRTSNTGELFF,TGTGCCAGCAGCCCCCGGACTAGTAACACCGGGGAGCTGTTTTTT,TRBD2,TRBJ2-2,.,TRBV7-9
CASSPSTEAFF,TGTGCCAGCTCACCTAGCACTGAAGCTTTCTTT,.,TRBJ1-1,.,TRBV18
CASSPRRDGNEQFF,TGTGCCAGCAGCCCGCGGAGGGATGGGAATGAGCAGTTCTTC,.,TRBJ2-1,.,TRBV6-5
CASSVEGWGGTEAFF,TGTGCCAGCAGCGTAGAGGGGTGGGGGGGAACTGAAGCTTTCTTT,.,TRBJ1-1,.,TRBV9
CASTQGNEQFF,TGTGCCAGCACCCAGGGTAATGAGCAGTTCTTC,.,TRBJ2-1,.,TRBV2
CASSRGPDQPQHF,TGTGCCAGCAGCAGGGGGCCGGATCAGCCCCAGCATTTT,TRBD1,TRBJ1-5,few,TRBV6-5
CASSYQGKGATEAFF,TGTGCCAGTAGCTATCAGGGTAAGGGGGCCACTGAAGCTTTCTTT,TRBD1,TRBJ1-1,few,TRBV19
CASSYSPGGDTIYF,TGTGCCAGCAGTTACTCCCCGGGAGGAGACACCATATATTTT,.,TRBJ1-3,.,TRBV6-5
CASGLGQGAHNSPLHF,TGTGCTAGTGGTCTGGGCCAGGGGGCACATAATTCACCCCTCCACTTT,TRBD1,TRBJ1-6,.,TRBV12-5
CAWSVGQGFRSPLHF,TGTGCCTGGAGTGTAGGGCAGGGCTTTCGATCACCCCTCCACTTT,.,TRBJ1-6,.,TRBV30
CASSRGGRTEAFF,TGTGCCAGCAGCCGAGGTGGGAGAACTGAAGCTTTCTTT,.,TRBJ1-1,once,TRBV6-5
CASSQRPNEKLFF,TGCGCCAGCAGCCAACGTCCTAATGAAAAACTGTTTTTT,.,TRBJ1-4,few,TRBV4-3
CASSQDEISGTYNEQFF,TGTGCCAGCAGCCAAGATGAGATTAGCGGCACCTACAATGAGCAGTTCTTC,.,TRBJ2-1,few,TRBV4-2
CASSLAGGTDTQYF,TGCGCCAGCAGCCTGGCGGGGGGCACAGATACGCAGTATTTT,TRBD2,TRBJ2-3,.,TRBV4-1
CASSVGDRPFLLDF,TGTGCCAGCAGCGTAGGGGACAGACCCTTCCTTTTGGACTTC,TRBD1,TRBJ2-4,.,TRBV9
CASSLKREGPYEQYF,TGTGCCAGCAGCTTGAAGAGGGAGGGACCCTACGAGCAGTACTTC,TRBD2,TRBJ2-7,.,TRBV5-4
CSVEDGSAVILSNTEAFF,TGCAGCGTTGAAGATGGGAGCGCAGTTATACTGTCGAACACTGAAGCTTTCTTT,.,TRBJ1-1,.,TRBV29-1
CATYLGTKPYEQYF,TGCGCCACCTATCTAGGGACAAAACCCTACGAGCAGTACTTC,.,TRBJ2-7,once,TRBV5-1
CASSPPAADTDTQYF,TGTGCCAGCAGCCCCCCAGCGGCAGACACAGATACGCAGTATTTT,.,TRBJ2-3,.,TRBV7-9
CASSLGTGTSYGYTF,TGCGCCAGCAGCTTGGGGACAGGGACCTCCTATGGCTACACCTTC,TRBD1,TRBJ1-2,.,TRBV5-1
CASSGGGVSPLHF,TGTGCCAGCAGCGGGGGAGGGGTTTCACCCCTCCACTTT,.,TRBJ1-6,once,TRBV9
CASSGTGFVEKLFF,TGTGCCAGCAGCGGCACCGGGTTTGTAGAAAAACTGTTTTTT,.,TRBJ1-4,few,TRBV5-5
CASSIRRDSYNEQFF,TGTGCCAGTAGTATTAGGAGGGACTCCTACAATGAGCAGTTCTTC,.,TRBJ2-1,once,TRBV19
CASSEWGLAGAGGETQYF,TGTGCCAGCAGTGAATGGGGACTAGCGGGGGCCGGGGGGGAGACCCAGTACTTC,TRBD2,TRBJ2-5,.,TRBV6-1
CASVYREGETQYF,TGTGCCAGCGTCTACAGGGAAGGGGAGACCCAGTACTTC,.,TRBJ2-5,.,TRBV6-6